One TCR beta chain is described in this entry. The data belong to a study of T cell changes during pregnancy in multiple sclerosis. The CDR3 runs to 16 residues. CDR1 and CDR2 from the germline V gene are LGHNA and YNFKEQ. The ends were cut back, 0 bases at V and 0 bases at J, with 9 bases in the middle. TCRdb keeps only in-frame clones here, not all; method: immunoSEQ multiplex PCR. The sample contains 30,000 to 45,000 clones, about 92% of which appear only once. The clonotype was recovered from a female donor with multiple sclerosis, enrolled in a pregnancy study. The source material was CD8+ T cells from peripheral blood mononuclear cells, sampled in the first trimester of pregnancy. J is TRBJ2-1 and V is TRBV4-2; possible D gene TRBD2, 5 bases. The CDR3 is CASSQDTGSSYNEQFF. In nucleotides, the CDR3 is TGTGCCAGCAGCCAAGATACGGGGAGCTCCTACAATGAGCAGTTCTTC.